Below are 24 T cell receptor beta chains sequenced from a single sample in a study of shared clonotypes between healthy human individuals. This table comes from immunoSEQ multiplex PCR, and its TCRdb copy is limited to in-frame clones, with some not included. The repertoire holds about 450,000 clones, with around 79% as singletons. Sequenced sample: PBMCs. These receptors originate from a woman in her forties in good health. Some clones in this sample may be carry-over from other donors' samples.

The chain joins TRBV29-1 to TRBJ2-2; no clear D. The CDR3 totals 14 residues. Trimming stripped 5 bases from V and 0 bases from J, with 10 bases between. Germline CDR1 reads SQVTM; CDR2 reads ANQGSEA. The CDR3 spells CSVKGGTNTGELFF. As DNA, the CDR3 is TGCAGCGTTAAAGGTGGGACGAACACCGGGGAGCTGTTTTTT.

The chain links TRBV2 to TRBJ1-5; TRBD1 might be the D (6 bases). Germline lookup yields CDR1 SNHLY and CDR2 FYNNEI. Trimming pared 4 bases from V and 3 bases from J, leaving 13 bases between. The CDR3 runs to 15 residues. CDR3 in amino acids: CASSVQTGYNQPQHF. DNA of the CDR3: TGTGCCAGCAGTGTCCAAACAGGGTACAATCAGCCCCAGCATTTT.

V gene TRBV10-2 combines with J gene TRBJ1-5; TRBD1 matches 10 bases. The length of the CDR3 is 17 residues. V trimming: 6 bases; J trimming: 3 bases; junction bases outside the gene matches: 11. Per the germline V gene, CDR1 is WSHSY and CDR2 is SAAADI. CDR3 DNA sequence: TGCGCCAGCAGACTCGGGACAGGGGAGATGGACAATCAGCCCCAGCATTTT. Protein product: CASRLGTGEMDNQPQHF.

The chain combines TRBV5-6 with TRBJ1-4; D is undetermined. CDR1 and CDR2 from the germline V gene are SGHDT and YYEEEE. V lost 4 bases and J 8 bases, leaving 15 bases between the germline ends. There are 14 residues in the CDR3. The CDR3 protein is CASSRTGGLEKLFF. CDR3 nucleotide sequence: TGTGCCAGCAGCCGAACCGGAGGTCTCGAAAAACTGTTTTTT.

The V and J genes are TRBV28 and TRBJ2-6; D unresolved. The CDR3 is 14 amino acids. CDR1 is MDHEN, CDR2 SYDVKM, per germline. The V end lost 6 bases, the J end lost 4 bases, and 10 bases lay between the germline ends. CDR3 coding DNA: TGTGCCAGCAGCCTCATCCGCGGGGCCAACGTCCTGACTTTC. Protein sequence: CASSLIRGANVLTF.

The rearrangement joins TRBV15 to TRBJ2-7, with D hard to call. The germline V gene has CDR1 LNHNV and CDR2 YYDKDF (reference sequence). Trimming left V 1 base short and J 5 bases short, with 6 bases between. The CDR3 extends over 12 amino acids. CDR3 nucleotide sequence: TGTGCCACCAGCAGAGTGGCGAACGAGCAGTACTTC. It yields the protein CATSRVANEQYF.

In this sample, this clone turned up a few times. This chain uses TRBV4-1 with TRBJ2-7; D unresolved. The CDR3 loop spans 15 amino acids. V was shortened by 1 base and J by 0 bases, with 10 bases between the two germline ends. The germline CDR1 and CDR2 sequences are MGHRA and YSYEKL. CDR3 sequence (DNA): TGCGCCAGCAGCCAAGCTTCATTTAGCTCCTACGAGCAGTACTTC. Protein: CASSQASFSSYEQYF.

The chain uses TRBV27 and TRBJ1-5; no clear D. In germline, CDR1 is MNHEY, CDR2 SMNVEV (reference sequence). V lost 0 bases, J lost 1 base, and 10 bases lay in between. The CDR3 loop spans 16 amino acids. The CDR3 sequence: CASSLSGRGSNQPQHF. CDR3 sequence (DNA): TGTGCCAGCAGTTTATCTGGCCGAGGGAGCAATCAGCCCCAGCATTTT.

This rearrangement joins TRBV6-5 to TRBJ2-1; 11 bases map to TRBD2. V gave up 6 bases and J gave up 4 bases; unmatched junction bases: 5. This CDR3 comprises 15 residues. Germline loops: CDR1 MNHEY, CDR2 SVGAGI. The CDR3 sequence: CASRITSGSYNEQFF. The DNA of the CDR3 is TGTGCCAGCAGAATCACTAGCGGGAGTTACAATGAGCAGTTCTTC.

The rearrangement links TRBV18 to TRBJ2-7; D is perhaps TRBD1 (6 bases). Germline V lookup: CDR1 KGHSH, CDR2 LQKENI. CDR3 length equals 14 residues. V was pared by 3 bases and J by 5 bases, with 14 bases between. CDR3 sequence (DNA): TGTGCCAGCTCACCCGACCAGACAGGAAACGAGCAGTACTTC. Translating gives CASSPDQTGNEQYF.

CDR3 loop: CASSKVRRNIQYF. CDR3 sequence (DNA): TGTGCCAGCAGCAAAGTACGCAGGAACATTCAGTACTTC. The V and J genes are TRBV21-1 and TRBJ2-4; the table calls TRBD1, which could not be checked here. TRBV21-1 is listed as a pseudogene. The CDR3 contains 13 residues.

The gene calls are TRBV5-5 and TRBJ2-2; the D gene is possibly TRBD2 (5 bases). Germline V CDR1 and CDR2: SGHKS, YYEKEE (reference sequence). V lost 0 bases and J lost 7, with 10 bases in between. CDR3 size: 14 residues. Written as DNA, the CDR3 is TGTGCCAGCAGCTTGGTTGGAGGAGGCGGGGAGCTGTTTTTT. The encoded protein is CASSLVGGGGELFF.

The chain couples TRBV2 to TRBJ2-5, with 10 positions matching TRBD1. This CDR3 comprises 13 residues. Germline-derived CDR1 and CDR2 are SNHLY and FYNNEI. The junction had 4 bases not matched to a gene; V was cut back by 8 bases and J by 4 bases. The CDR3 DNA sequence: TGTGCCAGCGGTGGGACAGGGGTAGAGACCCAGTACTTC. The encoded protein is CASGGTGVETQYF.

The chain combines TRBV5-8 with TRBJ2-3; D may be TRBD1 (5 bases). Germline CDR1 SGHTS, CDR2 YDEGEE. The V and J ends lost 0 bases and 0 bases respectively, with 14 bases between them. The CDR3 is 17 amino acids. CDR3 bases: TGTGCCAGCAGCTTGGCATCCCGACAGACTAGCACAGATACGCAGTATTTT. Protein sequence: CASSLASRQTSTDTQYF.

The gene calls are TRBV5-1 and TRBJ2-1, with 12 bases matching TRBD2. Per germline, CDR1 SGHRS and CDR2 YFSETQ. The CDR3 consists of 19 residues. V lost 4 bases to trimming and J lost 0 bases; unmatched junction nucleotides: 11. For the CDR3, the DNA is TGCGCCAGCAGCCTATTTCCGGGACTAGCGGGCCTCTCCTACAATGAGCAGTTCTTC. Its translation: CASSLFPGLAGLSYNEQFF.

This clone was picked up a small number of times. The chain's CDR3 is CASSLGAALPNTEAFF. The DNA for the CDR3 is TGCGCCAGCAGCTTGGGGGCAGCCCTACCGAACACTGAAGCTTTCTTT. V is TRBV5-1 and J is TRBJ1-1; D remains unclear. The length of the CDR3 is 16 residues. Trimming removed 0 bases from V and 1 base from J, with 13 bases in between. From germline, CDR1 is SGHRS and CDR2 YFSETQ.

This clone has just one count. This chain connects TRBV11-2 to TRBJ2-1; possibly TRBD2 for D (6 bases). This CDR3 spans 15 amino acids. Trimming pared 1 base from V and 4 bases from J, leaving 11 bases between. Germline-derived CDR1 and CDR2 are SGHAT and FQNNGV. In DNA form, the CDR3 reads TGTGCCAGCAGCTTAGCGGGAGCCCCTTACAATGAGCAGTTCTTC. It translates to CASSLAGAPYNEQFF.

This rearrangement joins TRBV11-2 to TRBJ1-2, with 8 bases that match TRBD1. Germline assignment: CDR1 SGHAT and CDR2 FQNNGV. CDR3 length: 14 amino acids. With V trimmed by 5 bases and J by 7 bases, 9 bases remained unmatched. The chain's CDR3 is CASSQDRGRAGYTF. CDR3 nucleotide sequence: TGTGCCAGCAGCCAAGACAGGGGACGGGCTGGCTACACCTTC. Full variable domain (rest looked up from reference TRBV11-2 and TRBJ1-2): EAGVAQSPRYKIIEKRQSVAFWCNPISGHATLYWYQQILGQGPKLLIQFQNNGVVDDSQLPKDRFSAERLKGVDSTLKIQPAKLEDSAVYLCASSQDRGRAGYTFGSGTRLTVV.

This clone was counted between two and nine times. This chain connects TRBV6-5 to TRBJ2-1; no firm D call. The CDR3 loop spans 11 amino acids. Trimming took off 5 bases at V and 4 bases at J, with 3 bases between the two ends. Per germline, CDR1 MNHEY and CDR2 SVGAGI. The CDR3 bases are TGTGCCAGCAGTAAGTACAATGAGCAGTTCTTC. It is translated as CASSKYNEQFF.

The V gene is TRBV14, the J gene TRBJ2-2, with 11 bases that match TRBD2. The CDR3 extends over 15 amino acids. Germline trimming cut 6 bases from V and 5 bases from J; bases unmatched to any gene: 5. Germline V gene sequence: CDR1 SGHDN, CDR2 FVKESK. The chain's CDR3 is CASRLAGVYTGELFF. The CDR3 nucleotides are TGTGCCAGCAGACTAGCGGGAGTATATACCGGGGAGCTGTTTTTT.

This clone was recorded many times. The V and J genes are TRBV4-3 and TRBJ2-7; D is uncertain. CDR1 and CDR2 (germline): LGHNA, YSLEER. The CDR3 spans 13 residues. V lost 0 bases and J 6 bases, leaving 9 bases between the germline ends. DNA of the CDR3: TGCGCCAGCAGCCAAGAGGTAGGGCCCGAGCAGTACTTC. It encodes CASSQEVGPEQYF.

This chain uses TRBV28 with TRBJ2-7, with D perhaps TRBD1 or TRBD2 (7 bases each). The CDR3 length is 14 residues. With 6 bases removed from V and 7 bases from J, the gap between germline ends came to 19 bases. The germline V gene has CDR1 MDHEN and CDR2 SYDVKM. CDR3 DNA sequence: TGTGCCAGCAGGGAACTAGGGGGCGGGAGAGAGCAGTACTTC. Translation: CASRELGGGREQYF. Full variable domain (remainder filled in from reference TRBV28 and TRBJ2-7): DVKVTQSSRYLVKRTGEKVFLECVQDMDHENMFWYRQDPGLGLRLIYFSYDVKMKEKGDIPEGYSVSREKKERFSLILESASTNQTSMYLCASRELGGGREQYFGPGTRLTVT.

The chain is built from TRBV27 and TRBJ2-3; D unclear. Deletions cut 3 bases from V and 0 bases from J, with 13 bases between. The CDR3 runs 16 residues. Germline V lookup: CDR1 MNHEY, CDR2 SMNVEV (reference sequence). The CDR3 spells CASSLFGFSSTDTQYF. The CDR3 nucleotides read TGTGCCAGCAGTTTGTTTGGATTTAGTAGCACAGATACGCAGTATTTT.

The rearrangement links TRBV4-2 to TRBJ2-2, with unresolved D. The germline V and J ends were trimmed by 5 bases and 0 bases, with 10 bases remaining between them. The CDR3 loop spans 15 amino acids. Germline loops: CDR1 LGHNA, CDR2 YNFKEQ. CDR3: CASSFSRANTGELFF. CDR3 DNA sequence: TGTGCCAGCAGCTTTTCCAGAGCGAACACCGGGGAGCTGTTTTTT.